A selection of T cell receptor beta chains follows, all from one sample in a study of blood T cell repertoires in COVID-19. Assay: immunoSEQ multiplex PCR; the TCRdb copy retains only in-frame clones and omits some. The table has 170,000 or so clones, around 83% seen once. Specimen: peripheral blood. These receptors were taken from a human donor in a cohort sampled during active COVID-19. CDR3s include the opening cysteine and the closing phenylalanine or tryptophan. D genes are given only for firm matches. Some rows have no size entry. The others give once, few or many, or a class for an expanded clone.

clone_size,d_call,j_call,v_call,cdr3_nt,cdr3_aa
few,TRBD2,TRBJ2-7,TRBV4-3,TGCGCCAGCAGCCAAGATGGGAGGGAGGGCTCCTACGAGCAGTACTTC,CASSQDGREGSYEQYF
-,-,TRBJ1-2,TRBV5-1,TGCGCCAGCAGCTTGGGGTGGACAGCACGGGACTATGGCTACACCTTC,CASSLGWTARDYGYTF
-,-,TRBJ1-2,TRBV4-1,TGCGCCAGCAGCCAAGTCACAGGGATCTATGGCTACACCTTC,CASSQVTGIYGYTF
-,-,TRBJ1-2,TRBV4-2,TGTGCCAGCAGCCAAGAAGCAGGGATAGCTAACTATGGCTACACCTTC,CASSQEAGIANYGYTF
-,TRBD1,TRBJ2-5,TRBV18,TGTGCCAGCTCACCATCTGGACAGGGAGAGACCCAGTACTTC,CASSPSGQGETQYF
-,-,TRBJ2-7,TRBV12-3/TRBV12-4,TGTGCCAGCACCCTTAGTTCGGGCGAGCAGTACTTC,CASTLSSGEQYF
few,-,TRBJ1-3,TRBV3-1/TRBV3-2,TGTGCCAGCAGCCAAGAGAGGAGGACCATATATTTT,CASSQERRTIYF
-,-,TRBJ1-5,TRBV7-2,TGTGCCAGCAGCGTGAGACAGAGCAATCAGCCCCAGCATTTT,CASSVRQSNQPQHF
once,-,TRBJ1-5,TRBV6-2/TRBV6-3,TGTGCCAGCAGTACACCGCCCCAGCCCCAGCATTTT,CASSTPPQPQHF
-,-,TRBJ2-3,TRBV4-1,TGCGCCAGCAGCCAAGAACCGGGTTCAGCAGATACGCAGTATTTT,CASSQEPGSADTQYF
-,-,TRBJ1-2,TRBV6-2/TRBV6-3,TGTGCCAGCAGTCGGGACACGGCCTATGGCTACACCTTC,CASSRDTAYGYTF
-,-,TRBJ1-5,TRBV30,TGTGCCTGGAGTTACCAGTTGAGCAATCAGCCCCAGCATTTT,CAWSYQLSNQPQHF
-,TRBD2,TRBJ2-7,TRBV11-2,TGTGCCAGCAGCTTAGATGGGGGGGCCTACGAGCAGTACTTC,CASSLDGGAYEQYF
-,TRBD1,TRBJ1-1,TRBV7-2,TGTGCCAGCAGCTTATATAACAGGGGGCAAACTGAAGCTTTCTTT,CASSLYNRGQTEAFF
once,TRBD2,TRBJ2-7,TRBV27,TGTGCCAGCAGTTTAAGGACTAGCGGGGGTTATTACTACGAGCAGTACTTC,CASSLRTSGGYYYEQYF
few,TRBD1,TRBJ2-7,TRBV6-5,TGTGCCAGCAGTTACGGGACAGGGATAGGGTACGAGCAGTACTTC,CASSYGTGIGYEQYF
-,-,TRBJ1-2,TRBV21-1,TGTGCCAGCAGCAAACTTCCTGCCATGAACAGGGACGGCTACACCTTC,CASSKLPAMNRDGYTF
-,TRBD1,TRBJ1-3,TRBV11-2,TGTGCCAGCAGCCCGTGGACAGGGGGCTCTGGAAACACCATATATTTT,CASSPWTGGSGNTIYF
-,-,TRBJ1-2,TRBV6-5,TGTGCCAGCAGTTACTCCTCGACAGCCGGCTACACCTTC,CASSYSSTAGYTF
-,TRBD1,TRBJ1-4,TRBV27,TGTGCCAGCAGTGACAGGGGGTCAGGAGAAAAACTGTTTTTT,CASSDRGSGEKLFF
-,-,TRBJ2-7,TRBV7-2,TGTGCCAGCACCTTGGTGGACTGGAGCTCCTACGAGCAGTACTTC,CASTLVDWSSYEQYF
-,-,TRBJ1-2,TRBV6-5,TGTGCCAGCAGTTCTCGTGGGGCTCCCGGTCACTATGGCTACACCTTC,CASSSRGAPGHYGYTF